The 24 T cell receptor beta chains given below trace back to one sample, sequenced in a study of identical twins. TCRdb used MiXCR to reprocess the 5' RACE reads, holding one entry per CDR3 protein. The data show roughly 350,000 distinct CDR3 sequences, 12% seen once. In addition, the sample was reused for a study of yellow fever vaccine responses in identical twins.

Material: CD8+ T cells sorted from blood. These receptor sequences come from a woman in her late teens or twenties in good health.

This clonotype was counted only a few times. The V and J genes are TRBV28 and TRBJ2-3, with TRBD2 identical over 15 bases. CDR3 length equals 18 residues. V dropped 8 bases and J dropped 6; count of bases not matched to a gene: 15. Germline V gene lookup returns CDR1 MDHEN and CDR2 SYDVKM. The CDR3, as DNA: TGTGCCAGCTGTACCGGGACTAGCGGGAGGAACCATAGGGATACGCAGTATTTT. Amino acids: CASCTGTSGRNHRDTQYF.

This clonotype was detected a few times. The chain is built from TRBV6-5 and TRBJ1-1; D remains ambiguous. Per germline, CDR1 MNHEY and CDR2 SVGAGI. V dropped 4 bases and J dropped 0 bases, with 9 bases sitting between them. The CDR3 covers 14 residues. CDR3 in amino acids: CASSWGGVNTEAFF. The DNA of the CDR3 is TGTGCCAGCAGTTGGGGTGGGGTGAACACTGAAGCTTTCTTT.

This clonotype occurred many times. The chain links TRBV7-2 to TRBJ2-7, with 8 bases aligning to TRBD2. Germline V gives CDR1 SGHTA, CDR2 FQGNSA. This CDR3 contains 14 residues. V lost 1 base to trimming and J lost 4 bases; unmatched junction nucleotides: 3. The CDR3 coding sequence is TGTGCCAGCAGCTTAGATCCGGGAGGGTACGAGCAGTACTTC. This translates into CASSLDPGGYEQYF.

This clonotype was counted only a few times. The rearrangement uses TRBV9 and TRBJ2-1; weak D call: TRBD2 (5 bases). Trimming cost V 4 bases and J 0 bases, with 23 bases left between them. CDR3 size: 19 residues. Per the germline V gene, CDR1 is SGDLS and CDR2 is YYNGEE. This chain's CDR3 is CASSFRPSRLLASYNEQFF. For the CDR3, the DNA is TGTGCCAGCAGCTTCCGGCCTTCTAGACTCCTAGCCTCCTACAATGAGCAGTTCTTC. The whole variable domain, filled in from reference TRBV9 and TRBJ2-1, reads DSGVTQTPKHLITATGQRVTLRCSPRSGDLSVYWYQQSLDQGLQFLIQYYNGEERAKGNILERFSAQQFPDLHSELNLSSLELGDSALYFCASSFRPSRLLASYNEQFFGPGTRLTVL.

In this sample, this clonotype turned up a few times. CDR3 DNA sequence: TGTGCCAGCAGTACCTCGACTAGCGGGAGAGGAGATACGCAGTATTTT. Protein: CASSTSTSGRGDTQYF. The V and J genes are TRBV27 and TRBJ2-3, with 12 positions matching TRBD2. Germline V lookup: CDR1 MNHEY, CDR2 SMNVEV (reference sequence). The ends lost 5 bases at V and 5 bases at J; junction bases unmatched: 8. The CDR3 is 16 amino acids.

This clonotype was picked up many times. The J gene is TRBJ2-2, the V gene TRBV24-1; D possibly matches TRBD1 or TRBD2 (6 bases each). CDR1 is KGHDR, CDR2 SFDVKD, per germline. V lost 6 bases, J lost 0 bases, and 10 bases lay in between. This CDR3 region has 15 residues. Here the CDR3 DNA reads TGTGCCACCAGTATGAGGGGGGCGAACACCGGGGAGCTGTTTTTT. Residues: CATSMRGANTGELFF.

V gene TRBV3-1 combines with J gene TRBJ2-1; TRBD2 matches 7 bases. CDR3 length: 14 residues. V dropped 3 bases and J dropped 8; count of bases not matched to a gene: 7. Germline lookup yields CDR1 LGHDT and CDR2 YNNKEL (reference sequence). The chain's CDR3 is CASSQGGPWDEQFF. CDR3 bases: TGTGCCAGCAGCCAGGGAGGGCCCTGGGATGAGCAGTTCTTC.

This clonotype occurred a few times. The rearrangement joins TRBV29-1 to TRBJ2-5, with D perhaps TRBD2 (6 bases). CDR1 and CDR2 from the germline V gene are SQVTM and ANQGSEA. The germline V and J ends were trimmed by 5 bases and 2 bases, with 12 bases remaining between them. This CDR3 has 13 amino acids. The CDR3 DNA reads TGCAGCGTTCCCGTGGCGGGACAAGAGACCCAGTACTTC. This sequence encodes CSVPVAGQETQYF.

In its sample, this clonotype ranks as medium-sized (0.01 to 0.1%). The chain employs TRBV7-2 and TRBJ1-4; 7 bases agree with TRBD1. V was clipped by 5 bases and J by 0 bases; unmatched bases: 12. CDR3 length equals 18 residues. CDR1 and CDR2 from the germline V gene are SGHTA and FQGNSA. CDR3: CASSPPLKTGATNEKLFF. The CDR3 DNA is TGTGCCAGCAGCCCACCTTTGAAAACAGGGGCAACTAATGAAAAACTGTTTTTT.

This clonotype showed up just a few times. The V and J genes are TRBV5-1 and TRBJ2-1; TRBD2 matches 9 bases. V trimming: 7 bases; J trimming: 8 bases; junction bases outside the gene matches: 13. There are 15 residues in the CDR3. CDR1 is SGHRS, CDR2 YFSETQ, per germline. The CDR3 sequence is CASGVGTSSTDEQFF. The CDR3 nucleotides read TGCGCCAGCGGCGTGGGGACTAGCTCTACGGATGAGCAGTTCTTC.

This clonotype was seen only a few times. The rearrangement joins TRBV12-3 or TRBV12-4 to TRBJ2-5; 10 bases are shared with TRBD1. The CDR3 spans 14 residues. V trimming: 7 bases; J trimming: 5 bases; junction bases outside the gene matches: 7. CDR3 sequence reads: CASKTTGGGETQYF. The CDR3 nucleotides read TGTGCCAGCAAGACGACAGGGGGCGGGGAGACCCAGTACTTC.

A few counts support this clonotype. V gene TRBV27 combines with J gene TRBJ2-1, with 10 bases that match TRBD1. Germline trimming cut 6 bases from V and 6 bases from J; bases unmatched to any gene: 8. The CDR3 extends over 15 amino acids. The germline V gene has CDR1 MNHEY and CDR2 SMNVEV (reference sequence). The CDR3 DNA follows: TGTGCCAGCAGCCCACGCCGGGACAGGGGCAATGAGCAGTTCTTC. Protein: CASSPRRDRGNEQFF.

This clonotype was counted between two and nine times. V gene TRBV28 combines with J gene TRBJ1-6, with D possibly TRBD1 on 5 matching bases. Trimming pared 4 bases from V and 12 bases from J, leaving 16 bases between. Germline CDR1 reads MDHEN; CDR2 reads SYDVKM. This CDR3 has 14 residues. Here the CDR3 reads CASSSVPSGGPLHF. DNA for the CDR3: TGTGCCAGCAGTTCTGTCCCGTCCGGGGGACCCCTCCACTTT.

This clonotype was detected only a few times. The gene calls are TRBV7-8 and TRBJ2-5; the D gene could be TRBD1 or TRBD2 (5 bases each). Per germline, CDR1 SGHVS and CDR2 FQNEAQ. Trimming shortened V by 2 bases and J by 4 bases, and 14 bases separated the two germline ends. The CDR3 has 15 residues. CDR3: CASSLRGRVRETQYF. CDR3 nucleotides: TGTGCCAGCAGCTTACGGGGCAGGGTTAGAGAGACCCAGTACTTC.

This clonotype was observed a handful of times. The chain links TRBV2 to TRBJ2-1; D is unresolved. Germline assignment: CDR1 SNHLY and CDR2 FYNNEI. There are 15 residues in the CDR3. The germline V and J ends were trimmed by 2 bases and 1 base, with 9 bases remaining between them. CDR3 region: CASSEKIFSYNEQFF. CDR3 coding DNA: TGTGCCAGCAGTGAAAAAATATTTTCCTACAATGAGCAGTTCTTC.

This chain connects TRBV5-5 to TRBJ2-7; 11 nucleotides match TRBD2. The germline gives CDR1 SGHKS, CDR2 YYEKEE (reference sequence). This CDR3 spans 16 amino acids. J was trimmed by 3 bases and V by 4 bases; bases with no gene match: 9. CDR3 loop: CASSESLAGEHYEQYF. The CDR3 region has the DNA TGTGCCAGCAGCGAATCACTAGCGGGAGAACACTACGAGCAGTACTTC.

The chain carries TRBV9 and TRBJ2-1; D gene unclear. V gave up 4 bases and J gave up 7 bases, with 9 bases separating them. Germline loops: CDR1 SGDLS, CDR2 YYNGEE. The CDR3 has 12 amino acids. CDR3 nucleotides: TGTGCCAGCAGCCCTATTGAAAATGAGCAGTTCTTC. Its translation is CASSPIENEQFF.

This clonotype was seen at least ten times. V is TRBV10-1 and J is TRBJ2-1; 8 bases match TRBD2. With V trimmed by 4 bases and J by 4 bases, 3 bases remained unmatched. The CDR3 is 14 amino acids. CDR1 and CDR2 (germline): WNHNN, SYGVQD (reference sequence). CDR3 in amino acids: CASSAIAGYNEQFF. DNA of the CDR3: TGCGCCAGCAGTGCGATAGCGGGGTACAATGAGCAGTTCTTC.

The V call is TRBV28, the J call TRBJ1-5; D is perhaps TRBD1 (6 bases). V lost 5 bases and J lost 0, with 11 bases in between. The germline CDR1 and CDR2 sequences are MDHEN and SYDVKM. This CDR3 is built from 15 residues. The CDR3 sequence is CASSSGTTSNQPQHF. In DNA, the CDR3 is TGTGCCAGCAGTAGCGGGACAACTAGCAATCAGCCCCAGCATTTT. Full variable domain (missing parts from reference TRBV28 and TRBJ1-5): DVKVTQSSRYLVKRTGEKVFLECVQDMDHENMFWYRQDPGLGLRLIYFSYDVKMKEKGDIPEGYSVSREKKERFSLILESASTNQTSMYLCASSSGTTSNQPQHFGDGTRLSIL.

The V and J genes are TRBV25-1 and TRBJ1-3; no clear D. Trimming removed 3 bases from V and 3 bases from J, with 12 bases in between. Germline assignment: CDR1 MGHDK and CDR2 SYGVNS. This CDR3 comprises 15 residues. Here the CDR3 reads CASSEAERYGNTIYF. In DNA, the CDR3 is TGTGCCAGCAGTGAGGCCGAGCGATATGGAAACACCATATATTTT.

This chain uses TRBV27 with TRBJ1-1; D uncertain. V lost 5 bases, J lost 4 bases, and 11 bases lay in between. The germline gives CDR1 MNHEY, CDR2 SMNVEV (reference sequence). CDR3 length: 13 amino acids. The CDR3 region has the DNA TGTGCCAGCAGTAGCGAGGGCCGCACTGAAGCTTTCTTT. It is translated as CASSSEGRTEAFF.

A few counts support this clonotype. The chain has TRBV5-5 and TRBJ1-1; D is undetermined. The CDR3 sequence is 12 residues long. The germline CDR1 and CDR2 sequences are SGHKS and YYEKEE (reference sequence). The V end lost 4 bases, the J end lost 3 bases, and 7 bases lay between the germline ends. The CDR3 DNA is TGTGCCAGCAGCCTGATCGACACTGAAGCTTTCTTT. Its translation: CASSLIDTEAFF.

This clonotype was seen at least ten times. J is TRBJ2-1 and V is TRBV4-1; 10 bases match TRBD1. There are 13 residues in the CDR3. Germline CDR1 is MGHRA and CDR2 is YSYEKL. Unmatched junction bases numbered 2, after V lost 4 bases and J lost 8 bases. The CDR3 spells CASSRDRGHEQFF. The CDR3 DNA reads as TGCGCCAGCAGCCGGGACAGGGGCCATGAGCAGTTCTTC.

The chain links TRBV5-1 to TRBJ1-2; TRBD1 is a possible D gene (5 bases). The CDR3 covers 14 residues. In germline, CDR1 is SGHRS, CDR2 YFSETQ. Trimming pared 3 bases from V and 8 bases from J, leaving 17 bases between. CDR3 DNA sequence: TGCGCCAGCAGCTACCGAAGGGTCCGGGGGGGCTACACCTTC. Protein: CASSYRRVRGGYTF.